The clone carrying this T cell receptor beta chain has a handful of counts. The data were obtained in a study of blood T cells in healthy people across ages. This CDR3 comprises 10 residues. V was pared by 8 bases and J by 7 bases, with 6 bases between. Per sample, extraction of total RNA gave at least 5.5 micrograms in every case. Then a second PCR, running about 6 to 11 cycles, was carried out with a sample-barcoded 5' primer and a J-beta primer mix. TCRdb ran MiXCR on the 5' RACE reads and lists one entry per CDR3 protein. The sample has approximately 730,000 distinct CDR3 sequences, roughly 50% seen once; the top ten hold approximately 40%.

The TCR originated in a man at least 80 years old in good health. Sequencing was performed on blood. The chain links TRBV12-3 or TRBV12-4 to TRBJ2-1; D is unresolved. CDR3 region: CASGLNEQFF. CDR3 bases: TGTGCCAGCGGCCTTAATGAGCAGTTCTTC.